The rows below give T cell receptor beta chains drawn from one sample of a study of Tregs in tolerant kidney transplant recipients. TCRdb's table, derived via immunoSEQ multiplex PCR, lists solely in-frame clones and lacks some. The data contain more than 60,000 clones, roughly 98% of them seen just once; the ten biggest clones take up approximately 0.56%. The sequencing used CD4+ T cells from blood, collected before the transplant. The receptor source for this set is a human donor who received a combined kidney and bone marrow transplant. Both conserved end residues are part of each CDR3. The D gene is left open where the match is weak. Part of the rows lack a size; the others show once, few, many or a class for expanded clones.

DNA	CDR3	V	D	J	size
TGTGCCAGCAGCCAAGATGGCGGGACAGGGGGCCTCACCGGGGAGCTGTTTTTT	CASSQDGGTGGLTGELFF	TRBV4-2	TRBD1	TRBJ2-2	NA
TGCGCCAGCAGCCAACTGTGGGCCTTCGGCTACGAGCAGTACTTC	CASSQLWAFGYEQYF	TRBV4-1	NA	TRBJ2-7	NA
TGTGCCAGCAGCACCGGACTAGCCTACGAGCAGTACTTC	CASSTGLAYEQYF	TRBV9	TRBD2	TRBJ2-7	NA
TGTGCCAGCAGCTTAACCGTGAGACATGCCTCTGGAAACACCATATATTTT	CASSLTVRHASGNTIYF	TRBV7-9	NA	TRBJ1-3	NA
TGTGCCAGCAGCGTAGGGCGGGGGGTCTCGTACAATGAGCAGTTCTTC	CASSVGRGVSYNEQFF	TRBV9	TRBD2	TRBJ2-1	NA
TGTGCCAGCAGCTTTAACGGGGGTCCTAGCTCCTACGAGCAGTACTTC	CASSFNGGPSSYEQYF	TRBV7-2	NA	TRBJ2-7	NA
TGTGCCAGCAGCCAAGTCACTGCCCAAGAGACCCAGTACTTC	CASSQVTAQETQYF	TRBV4-2	NA	TRBJ2-5	once
TGTGCCAGCAGCAGAAAGCCGGGACTAGCGGGAGGGCAAAGGTACGAGCAGTACTTC	CASSRKPGLAGGQRYEQYF	TRBV7-8	TRBD2	TRBJ2-7	NA
TGTGCCATCAGTGAGGGCAATTCCTACGAGCAGTACTTC	CAISEGNSYEQYF	TRBV10-3	NA	TRBJ2-7	NA
TGTGCCAGCAGTGACCTTGCGGGACTAGCGGGAGGGCCGCTCTACGAGCAGTACTTC	CASSDLAGLAGGPLYEQYF	TRBV6-4	TRBD2	TRBJ2-7	NA
TGTGCCAGTAGTATAAGGGCGGGAGGGCCCTCCTACAATGAGCAGTTCTTC	CASSIRAGGPSYNEQFF	TRBV19	TRBD2	TRBJ2-1	once
TGCAGTGCTGAACACTACTACGAGCAGTACTTC	CSAEHYYEQYF	TRBV20-1	NA	TRBJ2-7	NA
TGTGCCAGCAGCCCTGGACTAGCGGGAGGTTACTACGAGCAGTACTTC	CASSPGLAGGYYEQYF	TRBV5-4	TRBD2	TRBJ2-7	NA
TGTGCCAGCAGCCCAGAGGGCAATCAGCCCCAGCATTTT	CASSPEGNQPQHF	TRBV7-6	NA	TRBJ1-5	NA
TGTGCCAGCAGTCACCCGGGATCAACTAATGAAAAACTGTTTTTT	CASSHPGSTNEKLFF	TRBV6-1	NA	TRBJ1-4	NA
TGTGCCAGCAGCTTAGAGGGATGGACAGGGGCACCGCGGGAGCAGTACTTC	CASSLEGWTGAPREQYF	TRBV7-9	TRBD1	TRBJ2-7	NA
TGTGCCAATCAGACAGGAAATAGCAATCAGCCCCAGCATTTT	CANQTGNSNQPQHF	TRBV19	NA	TRBJ1-5	NA
TGTGCCAGCAGCTTCCGCGTAGCGGGGGCAGGGGAGACCCAGTACTTC	CASSFRVAGAGETQYF	TRBV7-6	TRBD2	TRBJ2-5	NA
TGCGCCAGCAGCTTCGCGTACAATGAGCAGTTCTTC	CASSFAYNEQFF	TRBV5-1	NA	TRBJ2-1	NA
TGTGCCAGCAGCTTCGACAGTAACTATGGCTACACCTTC	CASSFDSNYGYTF	TRBV11-2	NA	TRBJ1-2	NA
TGTGCCAGCAGCCCGGTCCGGGACAGGAACATTCAGTACTTC	CASSPVRDRNIQYF	TRBV7-2	TRBD1	TRBJ2-4	once
TGTGCCAGCAGCTGGGGGCCCAATCAGCCCCAGCATTTT	CASSWGPNQPQHF	TRBV11-2	NA	TRBJ1-5	NA
TGCGCCAGCAGCTTGGCACAGCCTTTCTCCTACGAGCAGTACTTC	CASSLAQPFSYEQYF	TRBV5-1	NA	TRBJ2-7	once
TGTGCCAGTAAACCTCTCGGAGATTCACCCCTCCACTTT	CASKPLGDSPLHF	TRBV2	NA	TRBJ1-6	NA